This entry lists 26 T cell receptor beta chains sequenced from one sample in a study of blood T cell repertoires in COVID-19. Produced via immunoSEQ multiplex PCR; TCRdb's table is partial and in-frame only. The table records some 270,000 clones, roughly 86% of them present only once. Sequencing was performed on peripheral blood. The source is a man aged 35-49 years with active or convalescent COVID-19.

The CDR3 bases are TGTGCCAGCGACCGGCAGGGGGACACCGGGGAGCTGTTTTTT. Its protein product is CASDRQGDTGELFF. The chain joins TRBV9 to TRBJ2-2, with 7 nucleotides matching TRBD1. This CDR3 comprises 14 residues. Germline CDR1 and CDR2: SGDLS and YYNGEE. With V trimmed by 7 bases and J by 3 bases, 6 bases remained unmatched.

As to this clone: One end of the junction does not line up with germline, which may come from a read error. The chain carries TRBV7-7 and TRBJ1-1; D not resolved. The germline V gene encodes CDR1 SSHAT and CDR2 FNYEAQ (reference sequence). The CDR3 has 13 residues. The CDR3 is CASSQHSKTEAFF. The CDR3 DNA is TGTGCTAGCAGCCAACACAGCAAAACTGAAGCTTTCTTT. The full variable domain, in which reference TRBV7-7 and TRBJ1-1 provide the parts outside the CDR3, is GAGVSQSPRYKVTKRGQDVTLRCDPISSHATLYWYQQALGQGPEFLTYFNYEAQPDKSGLPSDRFSAERPEGSISTLTIQRTEQRDSAMYRCASSQHSKTEAFFGQGTRLTVV.

For the CDR3, the DNA is TGTGCCAGCAGCTCGGGGGTCACAGATACGCAGTATTTT. It yields the protein CASSSGVTDTQYF. V usage is TRBV11-2 and J usage is TRBJ2-3, with a weak D call TRBD2 (6 bases). The V end lost 4 bases, the J end lost 2 bases, and 7 bases lay between the germline ends. Germline V gene lookup returns CDR1 SGHAT and CDR2 FQNNGV. The CDR3 has 13 amino acids.

The rearrangement links TRBV14 to TRBJ1-1, with D hard to call. The germline V gene has CDR1 SGHDN and CDR2 FVKESK. V lost 1 base and J 3 bases, leaving 21 bases between the germline ends. CDR3 length: 18 amino acids. DNA of the CDR3: TGTGCCAGCAGCCAAGTAGGCGGCGGTGGCCCCAAGGACACTGAAGCTTTCTTT. Translated: CASSQVGGGGPKDTEAFF. Using reference TRBV14 and TRBJ1-1 for the parts outside the CDR3, the full variable domain is EAGVTQFPSHSVIEKGQTVTLRCDPISGHDNLYWYRRVMGKEIKFLLHFVKESKQDESGMPNNRFLAERTGGTYSTLKVQPAELEDSGVYFCASSQVGGGGPKDTEAFFGQGTRLTVV.

The V gene is TRBV5-1, the J gene TRBJ2-7; the match to TRBD2 covers 10 bases. The V and J ends lost 4 bases and 5 bases, in that order; junction bases with no gene match: 12. The CDR3 has 16 amino acids. Germline loops: CDR1 SGHRS, CDR2 YFSETQ. The CDR3 sequence: CASSSGISGGTDEQYF. The CDR3, as DNA: TGCGCCAGCAGCAGTGGGATTAGCGGGGGGACGGACGAGCAGTACTTC.

This chain connects TRBV19 to TRBJ1-1; the D gene is possibly TRBD1 (5 bases). There are 15 residues in the CDR3. Germline-derived CDR1 and CDR2 are LNHDA and SQIVND (reference sequence). Trimming took off 5 bases at V and 0 bases at J, with 13 bases between the two ends. In nucleotides, the CDR3 is TGTGCCAGTAGTTCCCCAGGGCAGGTGAACACTGAAGCTTTCTTT. Translation: CASSSPGQVNTEAFF.

The chain is built from TRBV19 and TRBJ1-1; D not resolved. V lost 3 bases to trimming and J lost 8 bases, with 7 bases between them. The CDR3 is 11 amino acids. Germline V gene sequence: CDR1 LNHDA, CDR2 SQIVND (reference sequence). CDR3 DNA: TGTGCCAGTAGTATGGGCAGGGAAGCTTTCTTT. Its translation: CASSMGREAFF.

A remark on this clone: Other DNA sequences from this sample encode an identical CDR3 as well. The V gene is TRBV30, the J gene TRBJ2-1, with D possibly TRBD1 on 6 matching bases. This CDR3 is built from 12 residues. Germline CDR1 and CDR2: GTSNPN and SVGIG (reference sequence). The ends were cut back, 0 bases at V and 7 bases at J, with 7 bases in the middle. DNA of the CDR3: TGTGCCTGGAGTGTACAGGGTAATGAGCAGTTCTTC. Its translation: CAWSVQGNEQFF.

The chain employs TRBV10-3 and TRBJ2-2; D possibly corresponds to TRBD2 (5 bases). CDR1 and CDR2 (germline): ENHRY, SYGVKD. The V gene lost 7 bases and the J gene lost 6 bases, with 12 bases spanning the gap. There are 13 residues in the CDR3. As DNA, the CDR3 is TGTGCCATCACCGAGGGAGCGGCCGGGGAGCTGTTTTTT. Amino acid sequence: CAITEGAAGELFF.

This chain uses TRBV28 with TRBJ1-1; D call uncertain. Trimming cost V 4 bases and J 10 bases, with 22 bases left between them. Germline V gene lookup returns CDR1 MDHEN and CDR2 SYDVKM. This CDR3 spans 15 amino acids. The CDR3 nucleotides are TGTGCCAGCAGTTCCTCACCCGCGGGGAGACCGGGAGCTTTCTTT. It translates to CASSSSPAGRPGAFF.

This clone has only a few counts. The chain combines TRBV12-5 with TRBJ1-6; D not resolved. Germline assignment: CDR1 LGHNT and CDR2 FRNRAP. Trimming pared 3 bases from V and 7 bases from J, leaving 7 bases between. This CDR3 region has 13 residues. The CDR3 region has the DNA TGTGCTAGTGGTTTTTCGGGGAATTCACCCCTCCACTTT. This translates into CASGFSGNSPLHF.

This chain joins TRBV15 and TRBJ1-6; D possibly corresponds to TRBD1 (6 bases). The V gene lost 8 bases and the J gene lost 7 bases, with 12 bases spanning the gap. The CDR3 sequence is 13 residues long. Germline CDR1 LNHNV, CDR2 YYDKDF (reference sequence). The CDR3 loop reads CATGEGGNSPLHF. The DNA for the CDR3 is TGTGCCACCGGAGAGGGGGGGAATTCACCCCTCCACTTT.

This clone was counted once. V usage is TRBV5-1 and J usage is TRBJ1-1; 7 nucleotides agree with TRBD1. The CDR3 runs 13 residues. Germline V gene sequence: CDR1 SGHRS, CDR2 YFSETQ. Trimming removed 4 bases from V and 6 bases from J; junction bases left unmatched: 6. The CDR3 DNA is TGCGCCAGCAGCCTGACAGGGAAACCTGAAGCTTTCTTT. This encodes CASSLTGKPEAFF.

The chain recombines TRBV4-1 with TRBJ2-2, with 8 bases fitting TRBD1. J was trimmed by 4 bases and V by 4 bases; bases with no gene match: 2. CDR3 length equals 14 residues. In germline, CDR1 is MGHRA, CDR2 YSYEKL. The CDR3 loop reads CASSPGQATGELFF. CDR3 DNA sequence: TGCGCCAGCAGCCCGGGACAGGCCACCGGGGAGCTGTTTTTT.

The chain uses TRBV7-9 and TRBJ1-1; 9 bases are shared with TRBD1. Germline V gives CDR1 SEHNR, CDR2 FQNEAQ (reference sequence). V dropped 8 bases and J dropped 3; count of bases not matched to a gene: 10. This CDR3 is built from 15 residues. CDR3 amino acids: CASGGYRGPYTEAFF. The DNA for the CDR3 is TGTGCCAGCGGAGGGTACAGGGGGCCTTACACTGAAGCTTTCTTT.

The chain employs TRBV11-2 and TRBJ2-5; D is unresolved. V shed 0 bases and J shed 1 base, with 9 bases lying between them. Per germline, CDR1 SGHAT and CDR2 FQNNGV. The CDR3 contains 15 residues. CDR3 DNA sequence: TGTGCCAGCAGCTTAGACCGCGGCTCCCAAGAGACCCAGTACTTC. Translation: CASSLDRGSQETQYF.

V and J are TRBV2 and TRBJ1-5; the D is unclear. V was clipped by 1 base and J by 1 base, with 20 bases between them. This CDR3 is 19 amino acids long. CDR1 and CDR2 (germline): SNHLY, FYNNEI. The CDR3 sequence: CASSEGGWEVGRSNQPQHF. CDR3 in DNA: TGTGCCAGCAGTGAAGGAGGCTGGGAGGTAGGTCGGAGCAATCAGCCCCAGCATTTT.

This chain joins TRBV7-6 and TRBJ2-1; TRBD1 might be the D (6 bases). The V and J ends lost 4 bases and 4 bases respectively, with 17 bases between them. CDR1 is SGHVS and CDR2 is FNYEAQ in the germline V gene. The CDR3 is 16 residues long. The CDR3 DNA sequence: TGTGCCAGCAGCTCCAGGGCGGACAGAGCTTACAATGAGCAGTTCTTC. This translates into CASSSRADRAYNEQFF.

The CDR3 protein is CASSTGTGNYGYTF. The CDR3 DNA is TGTGCCAGCAGCACTGGGACAGGGAACTATGGCTACACCTTC. The rearrangement joins TRBV11-2 to TRBJ1-2, with 9 positions matching TRBD1. V lost 5 bases and J lost 2; bases outside the gene matches: 3. The CDR3 length is 14 residues. The germline V gene encodes CDR1 SGHAT and CDR2 FQNNGV.

The CDR3, as DNA: TGTGCCAGCAGTTTGATAGGACAGGGGATAGATCAGCCCCAGCATTTT. Its protein is CASSLIGQGIDQPQHF. The chain links TRBV28 to TRBJ1-5, with 9 bases fitting TRBD1. Germline loops: CDR1 MDHEN, CDR2 SYDVKM. This CDR3 spans 16 amino acids. The J segment lost 5 bases and the V segment lost 3 bases, leaving 8 bases of the junction unmatched.

The rearrangement joins TRBV19 to TRBJ2-7; 10 bases line up with TRBD1. Trimming took 6 bases from V and 2 from J; bases not matched to a gene: 13. CDR3 length: 17 residues. Germline CDR1 is LNHDA and CDR2 is SQIVND (reference sequence). This CDR3 reads CASSPTSGTGVPYEQYF. CDR3 sequence (DNA): TGTGCCAGTAGCCCGACGTCGGGGACAGGGGTCCCCTACGAGCAGTACTTC.

The chain links TRBV11-2 to TRBJ2-1; D perhaps matches TRBD1 (6 bases). V was clipped by 6 bases and J by 2 bases, with 11 bases between them. From germline, CDR1 is SGHAT and CDR2 FQNNGV. This CDR3 has 14 amino acids. The CDR3 DNA is TGTGCCAGCAGTCCGGGACATCCCTACAATGAGCAGTTCTTC. It is translated as CASSPGHPYNEQFF.

V is TRBV6-2 or TRBV6-3 and J is TRBJ2-3, with D unclear. Germline V gene data show CDR1 as MNHEY and CDR2 as SVGEGT. The CDR3 loop spans 13 amino acids. Deletions cut 2 bases from V and 6 bases from J, with 9 bases between. For the CDR3, the DNA is TGTGCCAGCAGTTACGTTGCCAGGGATACGCAGTATTTT. Translating it yields CASSYVARDTQYF.

The V gene is TRBV15, the J gene TRBJ2-7, with TRBD1 matching 9 bases. Germline assignment: CDR1 LNHNV and CDR2 YYDKDF (reference sequence). J gave up 4 bases and V 3 bases, and 7 bases lay outside the gene matches. This CDR3 contains 15 residues. The CDR3 DNA reads TGTGCCACCAGCAGGGAACTACAGGGGGCATACGAGCAGTACTTC. Its translation: CATSRELQGAYEQYF.

V gene TRBV11-2 combines with J gene TRBJ2-1; no clear D. This CDR3 is built from 13 residues. Trimming removed 5 bases at V and 9 bases at J, with 14 bases between. CDR1 is SGHAT and CDR2 is FQNNGV in the germline V gene. As DNA, the CDR3 is TGTGCCAGCAGCCCCGAATGGCCCATTGAGCAGTTCTTC. This translates into CASSPEWPIEQFF.

The chain combines TRBV4-1 with TRBJ2-3; no clear D. The CDR3 sequence is 14 residues long. CDR1 is MGHRA and CDR2 is YSYEKL in the germline V gene. The V end lost 4 bases, the J end lost 2 bases, and 10 bases lay between the germline ends. The chain's CDR3 is CASSPTQTTDTQYF. The CDR3 nucleotides read TGCGCCAGCAGCCCGACTCAGACCACAGATACGCAGTATTTT.